A single T cell receptor (beta chain) is shown here with its context. Other nucleotide sequences from this sample produce the same CDR3. As processed by the authors: Amplification of reference gene primers was used by the study to estimate nucleated cell counts. Assay used: immunoSEQ multiplex PCR; TCRdb lists only in-frame clones, some missing. Clone size and V and J calls were adopted from that table, with D and trimming inferred from the DNA. This repertoire shows 110,000 to 150,000 clones, roughly 85% found once; its top ten account for about 3.2%. The source of the sample is a study of blood T cell repertoires in COVID-19. Overall study context: The United States, Italy and Spain provided the acute and convalescent COVID-19 samples. PBMCs, B-cell-depleted T cells, or T cells provided the cDNA or gDNA that made up the material.

The CDR3 spans 15 residues. Per the germline V gene, CDR1 is SGHRS and CDR2 is YFSETQ. The V segment lost 0 bases and the J segment 0 bases; nucleotides outside the gene matches: 1. The sequenced material came from peripheral blood. The clonotype comes from a man aged 45-65 years with acute or convalescent COVID-19. This chain links TRBV5-1 with TRBJ1-2; 8 bases fit TRBD1. This chain's CDR3 is CASSLAGQANYGYTF. The CDR3 DNA reads as TGCGCCAGCAGCTTGGCGGGACAGGCTAACTATGGCTACACCTTC.